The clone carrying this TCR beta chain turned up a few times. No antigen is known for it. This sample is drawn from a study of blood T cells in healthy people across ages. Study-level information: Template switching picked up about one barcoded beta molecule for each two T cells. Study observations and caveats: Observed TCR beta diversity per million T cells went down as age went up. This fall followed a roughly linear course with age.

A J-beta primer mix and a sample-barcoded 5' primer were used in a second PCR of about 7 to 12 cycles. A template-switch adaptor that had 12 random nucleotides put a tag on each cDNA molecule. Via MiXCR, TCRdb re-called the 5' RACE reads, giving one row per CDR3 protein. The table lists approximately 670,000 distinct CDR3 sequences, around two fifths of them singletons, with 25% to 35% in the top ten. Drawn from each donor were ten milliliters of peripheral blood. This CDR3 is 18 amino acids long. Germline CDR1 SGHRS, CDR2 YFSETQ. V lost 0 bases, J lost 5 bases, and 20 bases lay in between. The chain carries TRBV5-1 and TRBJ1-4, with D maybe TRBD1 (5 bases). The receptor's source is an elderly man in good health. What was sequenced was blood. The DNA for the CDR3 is TGCGCCAGCAGCTTGGGCGTAGGGGACCCTCCATGGAATGAAAAACTGTTTTTT. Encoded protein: CASSLGVGDPPWNEKLFF.